Presented here are 26 T cell receptor beta chains from one specimen sequenced in a study of blood T cell repertoires in COVID-19. This table comes from immunoSEQ multiplex PCR, and its TCRdb copy is limited to in-frame clones, with some not included. Among more than 250,000 clones listed, 80% to 90% were seen once. Sample: peripheral blood. All receptors come from a middle-aged man with active or convalescent COVID-19.

This clone turned up a few times. The chain joins TRBV7-9 to TRBJ1-4, with a weak D call TRBD1 (5 bases). Germline V gene data show CDR1 as SEHNR and CDR2 as FQNEAQ (reference sequence). Trimming took off 4 bases at V and 2 bases at J, with 23 bases between the two ends. The CDR3 consists of 19 residues. In nucleotides, the CDR3 is TGTGCCAGCAGCTCTAGCGACAGAAAGGTTGCCAGGACTAATGAAAAACTGTTTTTT. Translated: CASSSSDRKVARTNEKLFF.

The V and J genes are TRBV6-5 and TRBJ1-4; a weak D match, TRBD1 (6 bases). The germline CDR1 and CDR2 sequences are MNHEY and SVGAGI. The CDR3 contains 14 residues. V gave up 6 bases and J gave up 0 bases, with 8 bases separating them. CDR3 sequence (DNA): TGTGCCAGCAGCAGACAGGCAACTAATGAAAAACTGTTTTTT. Its protein is CASSRQATNEKLFF.

As DNA, the CDR3 is TGTGCCATCAGTGAGTCGCGAGGGGAGGAGCCCCAGCATTTT. Its protein product is CAISESRGEEPQHF. The V and J genes are TRBV10-3 and TRBJ1-5, with D maybe TRBD1 (5 bases). Germline loops: CDR1 ENHRY, CDR2 SYGVKD. The length of the CDR3 is 14 residues. V lost 0 bases to trimming and J lost 8 bases, with 11 bases between them.

This clone was recorded only once. The V and J genes are TRBV19 and TRBJ1-2; D remains unclear. The CDR3 sequence is 13 residues long. Germline CDR1 LNHDA, CDR2 SQIVND (reference sequence). The V gene lost 5 bases and the J gene lost 8 bases, with 15 bases spanning the gap. The CDR3 nucleotides are TGTGCCAGTAGTCCAAAGTCGGGAACAGGCTACACCTTC. Its translation: CASSPKSGTGYTF.

The chain couples TRBV11-3 to TRBJ1-1, with TRBD1 matching over 8 bases. There are 14 residues in the CDR3. V gave up 3 bases and J gave up 2 bases; unmatched junction bases: 2. Per germline, CDR1 SGHNT and CDR2 YENEEA. CDR3 nucleotides: TGTGCCAGCAGCTTGACAGGGGCAAACACTGAAGCTTTCTTT. This sequence encodes CASSLTGANTEAFF.

The chain recombines TRBV4-2 with TRBJ2-7; TRBD1 matches 11 bases. This CDR3 region has 15 residues. V shed 1 base and J 5 bases; nucleotides not matched to a gene: 4. Germline values: CDR1 LGHNA, CDR2 YNFKEQ. The CDR3 DNA follows: TGTGCCAGCAGCCAAGTCCGGGACAGGGGGGACGAGCAGTACTTC. Its protein product is CASSQVRDRGDEQYF.

V gene TRBV7-9 combines with J gene TRBJ2-3; no clear D. This CDR3 region has 16 residues. The V end was cut by 5 bases, the J end by 6 bases, with 21 bases between. From germline, CDR1 is SEHNR and CDR2 FQNEAQ (reference sequence). The CDR3 sequence: CASSRAGRPGMDTQYF. CDR3 nucleotide sequence: TGTGCCAGCAGCCGTGCTGGGCGCCCCGGAATGGATACGCAGTATTTT.

This clone showed up just once. The chain has TRBV9 and TRBJ2-7; 9 bases line up with TRBD2. V trimming: 0 bases; J trimming: 9 bases; junction bases outside the gene matches: 22. In germline, CDR1 is SGDLS, CDR2 YYNGEE. This CDR3 is built from 19 residues. For the CDR3, the DNA is TGTGCCAGCAGCGTAGCTACGTCGGCGGTAGCGGGAGAATCGGTGAGGCAGTACTTC. It translates to CASSVATSAVAGESVRQYF. The whole variable domain, filled in from reference TRBV9 and TRBJ2-7, reads DSGVTQTPKHLITATGQRVTLRCSPRSGDLSVYWYQQSLDQGLQFLIQYYNGEERAKGNILERFSAQQFPDLHSELNLSSLELGDSALYFCASSVATSAVAGESVRQYFGPGTRLTVT.

The chain uses TRBV4-1 and TRBJ1-1; tentatively, D is TRBD1 (6 bases). CDR3 length: 15 amino acids. The germline V and J ends were trimmed by 4 bases and 0 bases, with 12 bases remaining between them. CDR1 MGHRA and CDR2 YSYEKL come from the germline V gene. The CDR3 protein is CASSPTDSMNTEAFF. In DNA, the CDR3 is TGCGCCAGCAGCCCGACGGACAGTATGAACACTGAAGCTTTCTTT.

This clone has a handful of counts. The chain joins TRBV4-1 to TRBJ1-3; 7 bases fit TRBD1. Germline CDR1 MGHRA, CDR2 YSYEKL. With 4 bases clipped from V and 0 bases from J, the junction kept 3 bases outside the gene matches. The CDR3 totals 15 residues. CDR3 in DNA: TGCGCCAGCAGCCCTGGGACAGCCTCTGGAAACACCATATATTTT. This encodes CASSPGTASGNTIYF.

The V call is TRBV5-6, the J call TRBJ1-1; 8 nucleotides align to TRBD1. The germline V gene encodes CDR1 SGHDT and CDR2 YYEEEE. CDR3 length equals 16 residues. V lost 1 base, J lost 4 bases, and 9 bases stayed unmatched. The CDR3 sequence: CASSLSATGVLTEAFF. In DNA form, the CDR3 reads TGTGCCAGCAGCTTGTCCGCGACAGGGGTCCTCACTGAAGCTTTCTTT.

The CDR3 loop reads CASSEYNWGYTF. The CDR3 nucleotides are TGTGCCAGCAGTGAATATAACTGGGGCTACACCTTC. This sequence joins TRBV25-1 and TRBJ1-2; D gene ambiguous. Per germline, CDR1 MGHDK and CDR2 SYGVNS. V gave up 0 bases and J gave up 8 bases, with 7 bases separating them. This CDR3 has 12 residues.

This clone appeared a single time. The rearrangement links TRBV7-7 to TRBJ2-7, with TRBD1 matching over 8 bases. This CDR3 has 18 residues. Per the germline V gene, CDR1 is SSHAT and CDR2 is FNYEAQ (reference sequence). Trimming took 1 base from V and 4 from J; bases not matched to a gene: 15. DNA of the CDR3: TGTGCCAGCAGCTTAGGAGCCCTCAGGGGGCAAGCCCTTTACGAGCAGTACTTC. Amino acids: CASSLGALRGQALYEQYF.

V and J are TRBV19 and TRBJ1-2; TRBD1 agrees at 7 bases. The ends lost 5 bases at V and 2 bases at J; junction bases unmatched: 2. The CDR3 consists of 13 residues. Looked up from germline, CDR1 is LNHDA and CDR2 is SQIVND (reference sequence). CDR3 nucleotides: TGTGCCAGTAGTCCACAGGGGAACTATGGCTACACCTTC. Translation: CASSPQGNYGYTF.

The chain employs TRBV27 and TRBJ1-5; no clear D. With 4 bases removed from V and 1 base from J, the gap between germline ends came to 11 bases. The CDR3 totals 15 residues. Germline loops: CDR1 MNHEY, CDR2 SMNVEV (reference sequence). The CDR3 loop reads CASSSYTGSNQPQHF. The CDR3 DNA is TGTGCCAGCAGTTCGTACACGGGGAGCAATCAGCCCCAGCATTTT.

The chain uses TRBV11-2 and TRBJ2-1; 11 bases agree with TRBD2. Germline lookup yields CDR1 SGHAT and CDR2 FQNNGV. The CDR3 totals 16 residues. J gave up 7 bases and V 2 bases, and 7 bases lay outside the gene matches. CDR3 residues: CASSLPLAGGGNEQFF. The CDR3 nucleotides read TGTGCCAGCAGCTTACCCCTAGCGGGGGGAGGGAATGAGCAGTTCTTC.

The V and J genes are TRBV2 and TRBJ1-3, with 7 bases fitting TRBD1. The germline gives CDR1 SNHLY, CDR2 FYNNEI. The junction had 2 bases not matched to a gene; V was cut back by 7 bases and J by 2 bases. The CDR3 is 13 amino acids. The CDR3 here is CASKGGTGNTIYF. The CDR3 DNA reads TGTGCCAGCAAAGGGGGCACTGGAAACACCATATATTTT.

V is TRBV30 and J is TRBJ1-6; D is ambiguous. The ends were cut back, 0 bases at V and 0 bases at J, with 6 bases in the middle. The CDR3 totals 15 residues. Germline loops: CDR1 GTSNPN, CDR2 SVGIG (reference sequence). The CDR3 here is CAWSVESSYNSPLHF. The CDR3 DNA reads TGTGCCTGGAGTGTGGAGAGCTCCTATAATTCACCCCTCCACTTT.

The chain has TRBV19 and TRBJ1-5, with 7 bases lining up with TRBD1. Germline V CDR1 and CDR2: LNHDA, SQIVND (reference sequence). The ends lost 3 bases at V and 4 bases at J; junction bases unmatched: 9. The CDR3 is 16 amino acids. CDR3 DNA: TGTGCCAGTAGTATCCAGACAGGGATGCCTAATCAGCCCCAGCATTTT. Protein sequence: CASSIQTGMPNQPQHF.

CDR3 loop: CASSLGRGVYNEQFF. The DNA for the CDR3 is TGTGCCAGCAGCCTGGGGCGGGGGGTCTACAATGAGCAGTTCTTC. The chain employs TRBV7-8 and TRBJ2-1; 8 bases agree with TRBD2. Germline V gene data show CDR1 as SGHVS and CDR2 as FQNEAQ. V trimming: 5 bases; J trimming: 3 bases; junction bases outside the gene matches: 6. The CDR3 extends over 15 amino acids.

This rearrangement joins TRBV28 to TRBJ2-1, with D possibly being TRBD2 (6 bases). V was trimmed by 5 bases and J by 0 bases, leaving 14 bases between them. The CDR3 length is 16 residues. Looked up from germline, CDR1 is MDHEN and CDR2 is SYDVKM. CDR3 DNA: TGTGCCAGCAGTACCTCCGACGGGAGCTCCTACAATGAGCAGTTCTTC. Encoded protein: CASSTSDGSSYNEQFF. The full variable domain, rest sourced from reference TRBV28 and TRBJ2-1, is DVKVTQSSRYLVKRTGEKVFLECVQDMDHENMFWYRQDPGLGLRLIYFSYDVKMKEKGDIPEGYSVSREKKERFSLILESASTNQTSMYLCASSTSDGSSYNEQFFGPGTRLTVL.

This clone was seen once. The V and J genes are TRBV7-2 and TRBJ1-2; TRBD1 might be the D (6 bases). Per the germline V gene, CDR1 is SGHTA and CDR2 is FQGNSA. V gave up 5 bases and J gave up 6 bases, with 16 bases separating them. The CDR3 length is 14 residues. The CDR3 nucleotides read TGTGCCAGCAGCAACCGACAGGATTGGCATGGCTACACCTTC. The encoded protein is CASSNRQDWHGYTF.

The V gene is TRBV2, the J gene TRBJ2-3, with 10 bases matching TRBD1. The CDR3 is 16 amino acids. CDR1 SNHLY and CDR2 FYNNEI come from the germline V gene. The V and J ends lost 3 bases and 0 bases, in that order; junction bases with no gene match: 3. CDR3 DNA: TGTGCCAGCAGTGAGGGACAGGGGACTAGCACAGATACGCAGTATTTT. The encoded protein is CASSEGQGTSTDTQYF.

This chain connects TRBV5-6 to TRBJ1-1; TRBD1 might be the D (6 bases). CDR1 is SGHDT and CDR2 is YYEEEE in the germline V gene. Trimming stripped 4 bases from V and 5 bases from J, with 15 bases between. CDR3 length: 14 residues. The CDR3 DNA reads as TGTGCCAGCAGCCCACAGGGAGAAGATACTGAAGCTTTCTTT. It yields the protein CASSPQGEDTEAFF.

This chain links TRBV6-5 with TRBJ2-2; 9 positions match TRBD1. CDR1 is MNHEY and CDR2 is SVGAGI in the germline V gene. The CDR3 has 15 amino acids. Trimming at V came to 6 bases and at J to 11 bases, leaving 13 bases not matched to a gene. The chain's CDR3 is CASRKRGQGDVELFF. CDR3 DNA: TGTGCCAGCAGGAAGAGGGGACAGGGAGATGTAGAGCTGTTTTTT.

The chain uses TRBV2 and TRBJ1-6; maybe TRBD1 (6 bases). Germline loops: CDR1 SNHLY, CDR2 FYNNEI. The CDR3 has 14 amino acids. V lost 3 bases to trimming and J lost 9 bases, with 12 bases between them. The DNA for the CDR3 is TGTGCCAGCAGTGAGGGGGGGCGGGTTTCACCCCTCCACTTT. Protein: CASSEGGRVSPLHF.